The 7 T cell receptor beta chains below come from one sample, sequenced in a study of blood T cell repertoires in COVID-19. The data were produced by immunoSEQ multiplex PCR, yet TCRdb's version contains in-frame clones alone and is incomplete. Counted here are around 230,000 clones, 83% occurring once; the ten biggest clones make up roughly 8.2%. The sequencing input was peripheral blood. These TCRs come from a woman between 45 and 65 years old with acute or convalescent COVID-19.

The chain couples TRBV19 to TRBJ1-1, with TRBD1 identical over 8 bases. This CDR3 spans 15 amino acids. With 7 bases clipped from V and 5 bases from J, the junction kept 12 bases outside the gene matches. The germline V gene has CDR1 LNHDA and CDR2 SQIVND (reference sequence). CDR3 sequence: CASTKRTGIWTEAFF. CDR3 nucleotides: TGTGCCAGTACCAAGAGGACAGGGATTTGGACTGAAGCTTTCTTT.

V is TRBV19 and J is TRBJ1-1, with 8 positions matching TRBD1. Unmatched junction bases numbered 7, after V lost 5 bases and J lost 5 bases. Germline V CDR1 and CDR2: LNHDA, SQIVND (reference sequence). The CDR3 totals 14 residues. This CDR3 is CASSPRTGLTEAFF. The CDR3, as DNA: TGTGCCAGTAGTCCCCGGACAGGGTTAACTGAAGCTTTCTTT.

The genes are TRBV11-2 and TRBJ2-1; 13 nucleotides line up with TRBD2. The V segment lost 3 bases and the J segment 9 bases; nucleotides outside the gene matches: 2. CDR1 and CDR2 from the germline V gene are SGHAT and FQNNGV. The CDR3 extends over 14 amino acids. The CDR3 coding sequence is TGTGCCAGCAGCTTCGGACTAGCGGGAGTTGAGCAGTTCTTC. Amino acids: CASSFGLAGVEQFF.

The rearrangement links TRBV2 to TRBJ1-2; 12 bases match TRBD1. With V trimmed by 6 bases and J by 6 bases, 5 bases remained unmatched. Germline V gene sequence: CDR1 SNHLY, CDR2 FYNNEI. The CDR3 covers 14 residues. CDR3: CASRGQGAVDGYTF. Here the CDR3 DNA reads TGTGCCAGCAGGGGACAGGGGGCTGTCGATGGCTACACCTTC.

This clone was picked up one time. The chain joins TRBV6-4 to TRBJ2-1, with 10 bases identical to TRBD2. Germline V gives CDR1 MRHNA, CDR2 SNTAGT. The CDR3 sequence is 14 residues long. V gave up 4 bases and J gave up 6 bases; unmatched junction bases: 3. In nucleotides, the CDR3 is TGTGCCAGCAGTGTGGCTAGCGGGAGCAATGAGCAGTTCTTC. Its protein product is CASSVASGSNEQFF.

The chain recombines TRBV3-1 (or the pseudogene TRBV3-2) with TRBJ2-3; no definite D call. This CDR3 region has 14 residues. Deletions cut 1 base from V and 6 bases from J, with 11 bases between. Looked up from germline, CDR1 is LGHDT and CDR2 is YNNKEL (reference sequence). CDR3: CASSQAPNLDTQYF. The CDR3, as DNA: TGTGCCAGCAGCCAAGCCCCAAACTTGGATACGCAGTATTTT.

This clone was seen just once. The chain carries TRBV25-1 and TRBJ1-1; D not resolved. CDR1 is MGHDK, CDR2 SYGVNS, per germline. V was clipped by 6 bases and J by 0 bases, with 8 bases between them. The CDR3 contains 13 residues. The CDR3, as DNA: TGTGCCAGCAGACAGTTCATGAACACTGAAGCTTTCTTT. Its translation is CASRQFMNTEAFF.